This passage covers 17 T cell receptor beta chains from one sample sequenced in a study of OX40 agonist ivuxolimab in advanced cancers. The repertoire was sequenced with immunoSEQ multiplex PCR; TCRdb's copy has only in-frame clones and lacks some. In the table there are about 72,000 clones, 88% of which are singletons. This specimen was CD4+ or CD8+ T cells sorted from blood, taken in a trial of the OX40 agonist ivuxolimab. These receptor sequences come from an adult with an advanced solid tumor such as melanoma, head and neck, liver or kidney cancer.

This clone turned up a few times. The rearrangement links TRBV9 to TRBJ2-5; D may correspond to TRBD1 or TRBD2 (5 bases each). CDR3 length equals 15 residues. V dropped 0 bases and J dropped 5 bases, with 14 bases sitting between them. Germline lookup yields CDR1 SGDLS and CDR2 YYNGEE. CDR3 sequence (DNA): TGTGCCAGCAGCGTAGATGGGGGTATCACGGAGACCCAGTACTTC. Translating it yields CASSVDGGITETQYF.

CDR3 loop: CASSLAWVDQPQHF. CDR3 DNA: TGTGCCAGCAGCTTAGCATGGGTGGATCAGCCCCAGCATTTT. This rearrangement joins TRBV7-8 to TRBJ1-5; D not certain. Germline CDR1 is SGHVS and CDR2 is FQNEAQ. The CDR3 is made up of 14 amino acids. Trimming pared 0 bases from V and 5 bases from J, leaving 8 bases between.

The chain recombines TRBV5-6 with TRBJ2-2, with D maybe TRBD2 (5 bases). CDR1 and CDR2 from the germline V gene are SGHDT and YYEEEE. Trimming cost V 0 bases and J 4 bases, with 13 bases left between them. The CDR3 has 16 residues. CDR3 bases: TGTGCCAGCAGCTTGGGGACCAAGCGGTCCACCGGGGAGCTGTTTTTT. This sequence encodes CASSLGTKRSTGELFF.

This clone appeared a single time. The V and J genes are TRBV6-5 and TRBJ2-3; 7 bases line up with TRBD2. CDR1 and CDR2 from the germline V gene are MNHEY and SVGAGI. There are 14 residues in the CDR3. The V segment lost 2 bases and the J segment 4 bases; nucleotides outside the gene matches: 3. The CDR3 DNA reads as TGTGCCAGCAGTTACAACCTAGCGGCAGATACGCAGTATTTT. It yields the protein CASSYNLAADTQYF.

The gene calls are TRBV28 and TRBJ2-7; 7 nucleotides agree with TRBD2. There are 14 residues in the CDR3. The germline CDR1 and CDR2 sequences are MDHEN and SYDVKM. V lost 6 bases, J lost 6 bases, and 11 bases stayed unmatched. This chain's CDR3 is CASSSGGSIGEQYF. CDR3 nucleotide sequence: TGTGCCAGCAGCTCCGGCGGGAGTATTGGCGAGCAGTACTTC.

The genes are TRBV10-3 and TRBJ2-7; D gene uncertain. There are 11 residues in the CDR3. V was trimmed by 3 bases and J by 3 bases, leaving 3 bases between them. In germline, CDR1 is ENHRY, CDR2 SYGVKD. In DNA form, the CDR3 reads TGTGCCATCAGTGAACTCTACGAGCAGTACTTC. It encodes CAISELYEQYF.

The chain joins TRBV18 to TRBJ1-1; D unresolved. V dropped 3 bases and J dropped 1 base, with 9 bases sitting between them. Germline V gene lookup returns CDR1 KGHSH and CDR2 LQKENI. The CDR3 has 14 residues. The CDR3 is CASSPGFGNTEAFF. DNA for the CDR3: TGTGCCAGCTCACCGGGGTTTGGGAACACTGAAGCTTTCTTT.

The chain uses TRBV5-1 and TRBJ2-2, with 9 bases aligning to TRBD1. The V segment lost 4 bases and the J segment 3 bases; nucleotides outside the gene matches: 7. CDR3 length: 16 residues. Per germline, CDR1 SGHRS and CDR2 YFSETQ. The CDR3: CASSPTGGADTGELFF. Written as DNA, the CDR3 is TGCGCCAGCAGCCCAACAGGGGGCGCGGACACCGGGGAGCTGTTTTTT.

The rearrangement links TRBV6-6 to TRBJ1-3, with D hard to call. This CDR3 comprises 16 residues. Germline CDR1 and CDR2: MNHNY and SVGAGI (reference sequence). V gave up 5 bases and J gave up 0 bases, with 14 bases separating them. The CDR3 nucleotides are TGTGCCAGCAGTATGGCACAAACCAACTCTGGAAACACCATATATTTT. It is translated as CASSMAQTNSGNTIYF.

CDR3 in DNA: TGCGCCAGCAGCCAAGATTTGGCAGCTCTGAACACTGAAGCTTTCTTT. This sequence encodes CASSQDLAALNTEAFF. The J gene is TRBJ1-1, the V gene TRBV4-3; no definite D call. Germline-derived CDR1 and CDR2 are LGHNA and YSLEER. V gave up 0 bases and J gave up 0 bases, with 11 bases separating them. CDR3 length: 16 residues.

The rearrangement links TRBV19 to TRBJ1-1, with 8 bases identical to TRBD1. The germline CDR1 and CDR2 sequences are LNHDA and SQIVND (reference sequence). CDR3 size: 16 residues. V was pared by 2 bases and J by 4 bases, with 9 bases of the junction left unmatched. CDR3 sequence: CASSIRTGPSGTEAFF. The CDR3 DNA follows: TGTGCCAGTAGTATAAGGACAGGGCCTAGTGGCACTGAAGCTTTCTTT.

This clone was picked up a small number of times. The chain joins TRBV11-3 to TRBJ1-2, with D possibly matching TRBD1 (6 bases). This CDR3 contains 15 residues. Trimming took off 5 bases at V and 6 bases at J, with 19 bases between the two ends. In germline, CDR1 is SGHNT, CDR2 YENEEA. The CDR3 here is CASSPGGGAPDGYTF. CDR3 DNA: TGTGCCAGCAGCCCCGGAGGGGGGGCGCCGGATGGCTACACCTTC.

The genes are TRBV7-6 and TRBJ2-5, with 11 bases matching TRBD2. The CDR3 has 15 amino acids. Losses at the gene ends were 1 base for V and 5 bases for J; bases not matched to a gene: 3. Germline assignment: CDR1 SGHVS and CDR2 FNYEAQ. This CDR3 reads CASSLETSGAETQYF. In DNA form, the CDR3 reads TGTGCCAGCAGCTTAGAGACTAGCGGGGCGGAGACCCAGTACTTC.

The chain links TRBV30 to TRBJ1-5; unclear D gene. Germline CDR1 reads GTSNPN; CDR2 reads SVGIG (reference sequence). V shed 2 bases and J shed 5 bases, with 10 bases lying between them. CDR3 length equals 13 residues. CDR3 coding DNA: TGTGCCTGGAGTAACGGGATAGATCAGCCCCAGCATTTT. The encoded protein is CAWSNGIDQPQHF.

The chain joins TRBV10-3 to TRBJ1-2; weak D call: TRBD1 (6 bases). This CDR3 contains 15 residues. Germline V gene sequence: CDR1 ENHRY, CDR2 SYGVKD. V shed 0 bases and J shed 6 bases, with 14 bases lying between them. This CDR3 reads CAISESGGRYNGYTF. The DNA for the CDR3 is TGTGCCATCAGTGAGTCCGGGGGGCGGTATAATGGCTACACCTTC.

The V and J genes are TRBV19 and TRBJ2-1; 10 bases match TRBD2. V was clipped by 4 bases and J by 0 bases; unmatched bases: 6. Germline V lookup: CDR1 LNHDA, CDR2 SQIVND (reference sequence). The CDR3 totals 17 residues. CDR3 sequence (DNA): TGTGCCAGTAGTAAAAGCGGGAGGGCCCTCTCCTACAATGAGCAGTTCTTC. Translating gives CASSKSGRALSYNEQFF.

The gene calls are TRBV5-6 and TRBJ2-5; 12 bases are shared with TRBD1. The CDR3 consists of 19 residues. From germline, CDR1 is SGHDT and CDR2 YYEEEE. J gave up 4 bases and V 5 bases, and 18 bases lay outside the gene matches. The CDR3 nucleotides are TGTGCCAGCAGTCCTGTGGGCCTCGGGACAGGGGGCAGGAGAGAGACCCAGTACTTC. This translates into CASSPVGLGTGGRRETQYF.